These 14 T cell receptor beta chains were all obtained from the same sample, sequenced in a study of T cell repertoires in cytomegalovirus infection. Their antigens are not known. MiXCR was run by TCRdb on the reads, yielding one entry per CDR3 protein. The sample holds 200,000 or so distinct CDR3 sequences; approximately 38% are singletons and the top ten take roughly three fifths. The specimen comprised CD8+ T cells from cultured PBMCs, sampled from culture after CMV antigen stimulation. The receptor source for this set is a human donor in good health (CMV status not recorded). Some clones in this sample may be carry-over from other donors' samples.

V is TRBV7-3 and J is TRBJ1-1; 8 bases align to TRBD1. The junction had 5 bases not matched to a gene; V was cut back by 6 bases and J by 5 bases. The CDR3 is made up of 13 amino acids. Germline CDR1 is SGHTA and CDR2 is FQGTGA. The CDR3 nucleotides read TGTGCCAGCAGTAATACAGGGGGAACTGAAGCTTTCTTT. It codes for CASSNTGGTEAFF.

This chain joins TRBV7-8 and TRBJ2-6, with D maybe TRBD1 (6 bases). The germline CDR1 and CDR2 sequences are SGHVS and FQNEAQ. V lost 5 bases to trimming and J lost 1 base, with 18 bases between them. The CDR3 has 18 amino acids. As DNA, the CDR3 is TGTGCCAGCAGCCGTAGCCCAGGGGAATCATCTGGGGCCAACGTCCTGACTTTC. It yields the protein CASSRSPGESSGANVLTF.

The chain is built from TRBV7-8 and TRBJ2-7, with 7 bases aligning to TRBD1. The V and J ends lost 4 bases and 2 bases, in that order; junction bases with no gene match: 2. The CDR3 has 13 residues. CDR1 is SGHVS and CDR2 is FQNEAQ in the germline V gene. The CDR3 protein is CASSSDRTYEQYF. In nucleotides, the CDR3 is TGTGCCAGCAGCTCGGACAGGACCTACGAGCAGTACTTC.

The V and J genes are TRBV11-2 and TRBJ2-5, with D perhaps matching TRBD1 (6 bases). The germline V gene encodes CDR1 SGHAT and CDR2 FQNNGV. Trimming pared 5 bases from V and 3 bases from J, leaving 13 bases between. The CDR3 totals 14 residues. The DNA for the CDR3 is TGTGCCAGCAGCCCGTGGGACAAAAAAGAGACCCAGTACTTC. This translates into CASSPWDKKETQYF.

This clonotype was observed a handful of times. The chain carries TRBV7-6 and TRBJ2-1, with D perhaps matching TRBD2 (5 bases). This CDR3 region has 15 residues. The V end lost 6 bases, the J end lost 5 bases, and 17 bases lay between the germline ends. Germline CDR1 reads SGHVS; CDR2 reads FNYEAQ. The CDR3 DNA is TGTGCCAGCAGTAGGCGTACTAGAAGCCACAATGAGCAGTTCTTC. It translates to CASSRRTRSHNEQFF. Supplemented by reference TRBV7-6 and TRBJ2-1, the full variable domain reads GAGVSQSPRYKVTKRGQDVALRCDPISGHVSLYWYRQALGQGPEFLTYFNYEAQQDKSGLPNDRFSAERPEGSISTLTIQRTEQRDSAMYRCASSRRTRSHNEQFFGPGTRLTVL.

The V and J genes are TRBV6-8 and TRBJ2-7, with 9 bases aligning to TRBD2. Trimming removed 2 bases from V and 5 bases from J; junction bases left unmatched: 7. CDR3 length: 15 amino acids. Germline CDR1 is MNHGY and CDR2 is SAAAGT. The CDR3 loop reads CASSYRSGRINEQYF. DNA for the CDR3: TGTGCCAGCAGTTACCGCAGCGGGAGGATAAACGAGCAGTACTTC.

The V call is TRBV7-9, the J call TRBJ1-3, with 8 bases fitting TRBD1. Unmatched junction bases numbered 4, after V lost 3 bases and J lost 0 bases. Germline assignment: CDR1 SEHNR and CDR2 FQNEAQ (reference sequence). CDR3 length: 16 residues. The CDR3: CASSLPGQGSGNTIYF. The DNA of the CDR3 is TGTGCCAGCAGCTTGCCCGGACAGGGCTCTGGAAACACCATATATTTT.

The rearrangement links TRBV27 to TRBJ1-2; perhaps TRBD1 as D (5 bases). The ends were cut back, 10 bases at V and 8 bases at J, with 11 bases in the middle. Germline CDR1 MNHEY, CDR2 SMNVEV (reference sequence). The CDR3 length is 10 residues. CDR3 in DNA: TGTGCCACCTGGAGGGGAGGCTACACCTTC. Protein sequence: CATWRGGYTF.

This clonotype was found a few times. The J gene is TRBJ1-5, the V gene TRBV7-8; D uncertain. CDR3 length equals 13 residues. V lost 5 bases, J lost 5 bases, and 10 bases lay in between. Germline V lookup: CDR1 SGHVS, CDR2 FQNEAQ. CDR3 sequence: CASSVWTDQPQHF. The CDR3 bases are TGTGCCAGCAGCGTCTGGACCGATCAGCCCCAGCATTTT. The full variable domain, rest sourced from reference TRBV7-8 and TRBJ1-5, is GAGVSQSPRYKVAKRGQDVALRCDPISGHVSLFWYQQALGQGPEFLTYFQNEAQLDKSGLPSDRFFAERPEGSVSTLKIQRTQQEDSAVYLCASSVWTDQPQHFGDGTRLSIL.

This clonotype was seen a handful of times. The rearrangement links TRBV12-5 to TRBJ1-2, with TRBD1 matching over 7 bases. This CDR3 spans 14 amino acids. Germline-derived CDR1 and CDR2 are LGHNT and FRNRAP. Losses at the gene ends were 3 bases for V and 6 bases for J; bases not matched to a gene: 7. CDR3 amino acids: CASGLSTGWDGYTF. CDR3 nucleotides: TGTGCTAGTGGTTTATCGACAGGGTGGGATGGCTACACCTTC.

Remarks on this clonotype: The junction departs from germline at one end; a sequencing error may be responsible. V usage is TRBV7-3 and J usage is TRBJ2-7; TRBD1 matches 10 bases. Germline V gene data show CDR1 as SGHTA and CDR2 as FQGTGA. CDR3 size: 12 residues. Here the CDR3 reads CASSPGGDRGIF. In DNA form, the CDR3 reads TGTGCCAGCAGCCCAGGGGGGGACAGGGGTATCTTC.

Only one count was recorded for this clonotype. The V gene is TRBV28, the J gene TRBJ1-5; D gene unclear. The CDR3 covers 14 residues. Trimming cost V 2 bases and J 8 bases, with 13 bases left between them. The germline CDR1 and CDR2 sequences are MDHEN and SYDVKM. CDR3 sequence (DNA): TGTGCCAGCAGTTTAGGGCGGGGAGTAGAGCCCCAGCATTTT. Its protein product is CASSLGRGVEPQHF.

The rearrangement links TRBV27 to TRBJ2-1; 10 bases map to TRBD1. Trimming cost V 0 bases and J 3 bases; bases outside gene matches: 2. The CDR3 length is 16 residues. Germline V CDR1 and CDR2: MNHEY, SMNVEV (reference sequence). CDR3 in amino acids: CASSLSDRGIYNEQFF. CDR3 coding DNA: TGTGCCAGCAGTTTATCGGACAGGGGGATCTACAATGAGCAGTTCTTC.

The J gene is TRBJ2-1, the V gene TRBV9, with 8 positions matching TRBD2. The CDR3 length is 18 residues. CDR1 is SGDLS, CDR2 YYNGEE, per germline. V gave up 0 bases and J gave up 10 bases; unmatched junction bases: 18. The CDR3 loop reads CASSVEERETLRPGEQFF. The DNA of the CDR3 is TGTGCCAGCAGCGTAGAGGAGCGGGAGACCCTTCGCCCAGGGGAGCAGTTCTTC.